These 24 T cell receptor beta chains originate from one sample sequenced in a study of regulatory T cells in long-lasting Graves disease. iRepertoire HTBI primers and Arm-PCR of CDR3 regions built TCR beta libraries. MiXCR was run by TCRdb on the multiplex PCR reads, yielding one entry per CDR3 protein. The data show fewer than 500,000 distinct CDR3 sequences, about 17% seen once. Noted time point: newly diagnosed GD, antithyroid drugs for less than 3 months. After RNA was extracted from PBMCs, the TCR library was made from it. These same records also appear under a second study, on T cells in Graves' hyperthyroidism and ophthalmopathy.

Sequencing was performed on peripheral blood mononuclear cells (PBMCs), taken at new diagnosis, from a patient treated with antithyroid drugs. These receptor sequences come from a middle-aged man with Graves disease.

This clonotype occurred many times. The chain carries TRBV2 and TRBJ1-2, with D perhaps matching TRBD1 (5 bases). Germline-derived CDR1 and CDR2 are SNHLY and FYNNEI. This CDR3 comprises 14 residues. Trimming removed 6 bases from V and 4 bases from J, with 15 bases in between. CDR3 protein: CASSRDGQIYGYTF. CDR3 bases: TGTGCCAGCAGCCGGGACGGCCAGATCTATGGCTACACCTTC.

This clonotype was counted ten times or more. V gene TRBV24-1 combines with J gene TRBJ2-1; D ambiguous. Germline V CDR1 and CDR2: KGHDR, SFDVKD. V was clipped by 4 bases and J by 13 bases, with 19 bases between them. The CDR3 contains 14 residues. Here the CDR3 reads CATSDPPGAAAQFF. As DNA, the CDR3 is TGTGCCACCAGTGACCCCCCAGGCGCGGCCGCACAGTTCTTC.

The rearrangement uses TRBV20-1 and TRBJ2-3; TRBD2 matches at 8 bases. Matching the DNA end better, TRBJ2-5 makes the J call doubtful. Per germline, CDR1 DFQATT and CDR2 SNEGSKA (reference sequence). There are 17 residues in the CDR3. This CDR3 is CSARAAGGSGSGGTQYF. CDR3 nucleotide sequence: TGCAGTGCTAGAGCCGCGGGTGGGAGCGGGAGTGGAGGGACCCAGTACTTC.

The rearrangement joins TRBV20-1 to TRBJ1-2; 9 bases map to TRBD1. Germline V gene lookup returns CDR1 DFQATT and CDR2 SNEGSKA (reference sequence). The CDR3 is 11 amino acids. V shed 3 bases and J 8 bases; nucleotides not matched to a gene: 1. Written as DNA, the CDR3 is TGCAGTGCTAGGGGACAGGGAGGCTACACCTTC. It yields the protein CSARGQGGYTF.

V usage is TRBV7-9 and J usage is TRBJ2-5, with D perhaps TRBD1 (6 bases). Per the germline V gene, CDR1 is SEHNR and CDR2 is FQNEAQ (reference sequence). Trimming took 5 bases from V and 7 from J, leaving 17 bases between them. The CDR3 loop spans 14 amino acids. This chain's CDR3 is CASSPDRSLWTQYF. DNA for the CDR3: TGTGCCAGCAGCCCGGACAGATCCCTGTGGACCCAGTACTTC.

Comments on this clonotype: One end of the junction varies from germline; a read error may be responsible. The V gene is TRBV2, the J gene TRBJ1-2; D gene ambiguous. Germline assignment: CDR1 SNHLY and CDR2 FYNNEI. CDR3 length: 17 amino acids. CDR3 nucleotide sequence: TGTGCCAGCAGTGAAGAGGGCATCCCTTACCTTAACTATGGCCACACCTTC. Its translation is CASSEEGIPYLNYGHTF.

Notes on this clonotype: One junction end disagrees with the germline gene, perhaps due to a read error. The chain employs TRBV2 and TRBJ2-1, with a possible D match to TRBD2 (6 bases). Germline V CDR1 and CDR2: SNHLY, FYNNEI. The CDR3 is made up of 11 amino acids. This chain's CDR3 is CASSERDLPIF. For the CDR3, the DNA is TGTGCCAGCAGTGAGAGGGACTTACCGATCTTC.

This clonotype was observed a few times. The rearrangement links TRBV5-4 to TRBJ2-7; 7 bases align to TRBD1. This CDR3 contains 14 residues. V was pared by 0 bases and J by 2 bases, with 2 bases of the junction left unmatched. Germline assignment: CDR1 SGHNT and CDR2 YYREEE (reference sequence). The CDR3 loop is CASSLEGTAYEQYF. The CDR3 DNA follows: TGTGCCAGCAGCTTGGAGGGGACAGCCTACGAGCAGTACTTC.

This clonotype was counted a few times. The chain joins TRBV6-1 to TRBJ2-2; unclear D gene. V lost 3 bases to trimming and J lost 3 bases, with 5 bases between them. Germline assignment: CDR1 MNHNS and CDR2 SASEGT. The CDR3 runs 13 residues. The CDR3 DNA follows: TGTGCCAGCAGTGACATCTACACCGGGGAGCTGTTTTTT. This sequence encodes CASSDIYTGELFF.

This clonotype was observed a few times. One base away lies a much larger clone, so this may be a sequencing read error. The gene calls are TRBV6-2 or TRBV6-3 and TRBJ2-5; D is possibly TRBD2 (6 bases). CDR1 is MNHEY, CDR2 SVGEGT, per germline. The CDR3 loop spans 16 amino acids. In nucleotides, the CDR3 is TGTGCCAGCAGTGAAGGCCTGAGGGAGGCCCAAGAGACCCAGTGCTTC. It codes for CASSEGLREAQETQCF.

The gene calls are TRBV29-1 and TRBJ2-3, with 8 bases identical to TRBD2. The CDR3 runs to 15 residues. The germline V gene has CDR1 SQVTM and CDR2 ANQGSEA. The J segment lost 3 bases and the V segment lost 3 bases, leaving 8 bases of the junction unmatched. CDR3 loop: CSVEEAGVTTDTQYF. The CDR3 DNA reads as TGCAGCGTTGAGGAAGCGGGAGTGACGACAGATACGCAGTATTTT.

This rearrangement joins TRBV7-9 to TRBJ1-1, with unresolved D. The germline V gene encodes CDR1 SEHNR and CDR2 FQNEAQ (reference sequence). This CDR3 is built from 13 residues. Trimming took off 5 bases at V and 1 base at J, with 8 bases between the two ends. The CDR3 DNA sequence: TGTGCCAGCAGCGACCCACGGAACACTGAAGCTTTCTTT. The encoded protein is CASSDPRNTEAFF.

This clonotype was seen a handful of times. J is TRBJ1-5 and V is TRBV10-3, with 7 positions matching TRBD1. There are 14 residues in the CDR3. Germline CDR1 and CDR2: ENHRY and SYGVKD. Trimming cost V 8 bases and J 0 bases; bases outside gene matches: 4. This CDR3 reads CAISQGTSNQPQHF. In DNA form, the CDR3 reads TGTGCCATCTCACAGGGGACTAGCAATCAGCCCCAGCATTTT.

J is TRBJ2-1 and V is TRBV3-1, with 7 nucleotides matching TRBD2. The CDR3 runs to 14 residues. Trimming took 3 bases from V and 6 from J; bases not matched to a gene: 5. Germline CDR1 reads LGHDT; CDR2 reads YNNKEL (reference sequence). CDR3 sequence: CASSHPGRGNEQFF. CDR3 bases: TGTGCCAGCAGCCATCCAGGGAGGGGCAATGAGCAGTTCTTC.

In this sample, this clonotype turned up a few times. A junction boundary mismatches the germline segment, possibly from a read error. The genes are TRBV10-3 and TRBJ2-4; perhaps TRBD2 as D (6 bases). Germline V gives CDR1 ENHRY, CDR2 SYGVKD. The CDR3 spans 13 residues. The CDR3 sequence is CANSGGPNNIQYF. The CDR3 DNA sequence: TGTGCCAACAGTGGAGGGCCAAATAACATTCAGTACTTC.

Ten or more counts support this clonotype. The chain couples TRBV19 to TRBJ2-7; D unclear. Deletions cut 3 bases from V and 2 bases from J, with 8 bases between. There are 13 residues in the CDR3. Germline V gives CDR1 LNHDA, CDR2 SQIVND (reference sequence). The CDR3 sequence is CASSMGAAYEQYF. CDR3 sequence (DNA): TGTGCCAGTAGTATGGGCGCCGCCTACGAGCAGTACTTC.

V gene TRBV27 combines with J gene TRBJ2-6; D is unclear. Trimming removed 9 bases at V and 3 bases at J, with 15 bases between. Per the germline V gene, CDR1 is MNHEY and CDR2 is SMNVEV (reference sequence). There are 15 residues in the CDR3. CDR3 amino acids: CASPFSLVGANVLTF. The CDR3 DNA follows: TGTGCCAGTCCCTTTTCCCTTGTTGGGGCCAACGTCCTGACTTTC. The whole variable domain, filled in from reference TRBV27 and TRBJ2-6, reads EAQVTQNPRYLITVTGKKLTVTCSQNMNHEYMSWYRQDPGLGLRQIYYSMNVEVTDKGDVPEGYKVSRKEKRNFPLILESPSPNQTSLYFCASPFSLVGANVLTFGAGSRLTVL.

Of note for this clonotype: One base away lies a much larger clone, so this may be a sequencing read error. The rearrangement links TRBV12-3 or TRBV12-4 to TRBJ1-5, with a possible D match to TRBD1 (6 bases). There are 15 residues in the CDR3. The CDR3 DNA reads as TGTGCCAGCAGGCCGGGGGCGTATAGCAATCAGCCCAAGCATTTT. It specifies CASRPGAYSNQPKHF.

The V call is TRBV29-1, the J call TRBJ1-1; D is undetermined. The CDR3 is made up of 13 amino acids. V was cut by 3 bases and J by 4 bases, with 12 bases left in between. CDR1 is SQVTM, CDR2 ANQGSEA, per germline. The CDR3 reads CSVERQFGTEAFF. The CDR3, as DNA: TGCAGCGTTGAGAGGCAGTTTGGCACTGAAGCTTTCTTT. Using reference TRBV29-1 and TRBJ1-1 for the parts outside the CDR3, the full variable domain is SAVISQKPSRDICQRGTSLTIQCQVDSQVTMMFWYRQQPGQSLTLIATANQGSEATYESGFVIDKFPISRPNLTFSTLTVSNMSPEDSSIYLCSVERQFGTEAFFGQGTRLTVV.

This clonotype was seen repeatedly, ten times or more. The genes are TRBV20-1 and TRBJ2-1, with D hard to call. CDR1 is DFQATT and CDR2 is SNEGSKA in the germline V gene (reference sequence). The CDR3 length is 15 residues. The V end was cut by 4 bases, the J end by 8 bases, with 21 bases between. The CDR3 DNA follows: TGCAGTGCTAAACCCCCCTATGGTATGGGCGATGAGCAGTTCTTC. Its protein product is CSAKPPYGMGDEQFF.

This clonotype was counted between two and nine times. The chain carries TRBV9 and TRBJ2-7; 9 bases line up with TRBD1. The CDR3 is 15 residues long. V shed 4 bases, J shed 2 bases, and the junction held 7 bases outside the gene matches. In germline, CDR1 is SGDLS, CDR2 YYNGEE. The CDR3 sequence is CASSPEWTGAYEQYF. The CDR3 DNA follows: TGTGCCAGCAGCCCAGAGTGGACAGGGGCCTACGAGCAGTACTTC.

The sample holds many counts of this clonotype. The chain recombines TRBV12-3 or TRBV12-4 with TRBJ2-3, with 8 positions matching TRBD2. Trimming at V came to 10 bases and at J to 6 bases, leaving 9 bases not matched to a gene. The CDR3 sequence is 13 residues long. CDR3 sequence: CATTPGGMDTQYF. DNA for the CDR3: TGTGCCACCACGCCGGGGGGGATGGATACGCAGTATTTT.

This clonotype was recorded at least ten times. The chain couples TRBV20-1 to TRBJ2-7; TRBD2 agrees at 10 bases. This CDR3 contains 18 residues. J gave up 4 bases and V 0 bases, and 15 bases lay outside the gene matches. In germline, CDR1 is DFQATT, CDR2 SNEGSKA (reference sequence). The CDR3, as DNA: TGCAGTGCTAGAGATGAGACGGCTAGCGGGAGAGTAAGGTACGAGCAGTACTTC. It yields the protein CSARDETASGRVRYEQYF.

This rearrangement joins TRBV5-1 to TRBJ2-7, with D perhaps TRBD1 (7 bases). V was pared by 5 bases and J by 4 bases, with 22 bases between. CDR1 is SGHRS, CDR2 YFSETQ, per germline. CDR3 length: 16 amino acids. Here the CDR3 reads CASRKTGASGSYEQYF. Here the CDR3 DNA reads TGCGCCAGCAGGAAAACAGGGGCCTCCGGGAGTTACGAGCAGTACTTC.